Sequencing of this T cell receptor beta chain was carried out in a study of early T cells in non-severe SARS-CoV-2 infection. This clonotype has a count of ten or more. Germline lookup yields CDR1 ENHRY and CDR2 SYGVKD. The CDR3 spans 15 residues. Trimming removed 6 bases from V and 7 bases from J; junction bases left unmatched: 12. Unique molecular identifiers (one per individual cDNA molecule) were attached. TCRdb recomputed calls from the 5' RACE reads with MiXCR, one row per CDR3 protein. The sample carries roughly 38,000 distinct CDR3 sequences, less than 6% recorded once. This receptor was identified in an adult who was a healthcare worker with PCR-confirmed SARS-CoV-2 infection or an uninfected control (not recorded which). The sequencing here drew on whole blood, taken at baseline. The gene calls are TRBV10-3 and TRBJ1-2, with 9 bases identical to TRBD1. CDR3 nucleotide sequence: TGTGCCATCAGAGACCCGGGACAGGGACCGTCTGGCTACACCTTC. Amino acids: CAIRDPGQGPSGYTF.